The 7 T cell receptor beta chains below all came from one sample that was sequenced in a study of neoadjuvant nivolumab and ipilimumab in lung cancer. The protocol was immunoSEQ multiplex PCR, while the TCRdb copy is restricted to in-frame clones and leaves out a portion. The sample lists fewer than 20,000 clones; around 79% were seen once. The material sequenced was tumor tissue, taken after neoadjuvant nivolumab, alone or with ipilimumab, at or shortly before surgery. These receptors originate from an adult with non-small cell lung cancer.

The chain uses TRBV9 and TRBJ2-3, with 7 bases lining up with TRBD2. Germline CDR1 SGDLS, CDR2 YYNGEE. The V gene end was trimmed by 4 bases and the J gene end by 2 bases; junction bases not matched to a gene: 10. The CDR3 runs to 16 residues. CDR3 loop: CASSSRLADPTDTQYF. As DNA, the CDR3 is TGTGCCAGCAGCTCCCGCCTAGCGGACCCCACAGATACGCAGTATTTT.

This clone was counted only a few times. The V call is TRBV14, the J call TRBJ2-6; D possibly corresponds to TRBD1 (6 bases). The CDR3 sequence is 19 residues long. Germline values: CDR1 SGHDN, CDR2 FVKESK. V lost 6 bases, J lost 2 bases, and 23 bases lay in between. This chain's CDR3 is CASSEDNRVSSTGANVLTF. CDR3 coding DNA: TGTGCCAGCAGTGAAGATAACAGGGTATCCTCAACTGGGGCCAACGTCCTGACTTTC.

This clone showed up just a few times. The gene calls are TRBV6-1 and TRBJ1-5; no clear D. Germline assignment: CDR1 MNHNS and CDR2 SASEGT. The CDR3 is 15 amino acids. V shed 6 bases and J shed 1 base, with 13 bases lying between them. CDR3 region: CASRALGGSNQPQHF. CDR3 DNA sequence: TGTGCCAGCAGAGCCTTAGGAGGGAGCAATCAGCCCCAGCATTTT.

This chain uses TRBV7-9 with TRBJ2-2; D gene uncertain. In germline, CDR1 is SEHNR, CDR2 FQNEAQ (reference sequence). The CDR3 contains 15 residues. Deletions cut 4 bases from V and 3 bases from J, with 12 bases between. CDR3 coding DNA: TGTGCCAGCAGCTCCTCGGTCTTGGACACCGGGGAGCTGTTTTTT. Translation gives CASSSSVLDTGELFF.

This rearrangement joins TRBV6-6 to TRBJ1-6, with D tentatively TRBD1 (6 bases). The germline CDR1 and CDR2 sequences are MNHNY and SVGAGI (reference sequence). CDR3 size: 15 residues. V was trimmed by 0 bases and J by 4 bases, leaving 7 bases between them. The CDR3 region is CASSYSQGYNSPLHF. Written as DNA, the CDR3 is TGTGCCAGCAGTTACTCGCAGGGGTATAATTCACCCCTCCACTTT.

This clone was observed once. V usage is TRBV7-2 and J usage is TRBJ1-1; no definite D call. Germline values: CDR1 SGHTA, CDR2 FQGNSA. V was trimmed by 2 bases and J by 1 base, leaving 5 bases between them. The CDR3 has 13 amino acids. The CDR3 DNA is TGTGCCAGCAGCTTAATTTGGAACACTGAAGCTTTCTTT. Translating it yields CASSLIWNTEAFF.

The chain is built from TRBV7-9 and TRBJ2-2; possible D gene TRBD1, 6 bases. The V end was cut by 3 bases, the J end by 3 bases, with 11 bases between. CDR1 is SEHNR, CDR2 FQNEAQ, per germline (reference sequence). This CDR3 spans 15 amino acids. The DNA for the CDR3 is TGTGCCAGCAGCTTGGTACAGGGCGACACCGGGGAGCTGTTTTTT. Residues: CASSLVQGDTGELFF.